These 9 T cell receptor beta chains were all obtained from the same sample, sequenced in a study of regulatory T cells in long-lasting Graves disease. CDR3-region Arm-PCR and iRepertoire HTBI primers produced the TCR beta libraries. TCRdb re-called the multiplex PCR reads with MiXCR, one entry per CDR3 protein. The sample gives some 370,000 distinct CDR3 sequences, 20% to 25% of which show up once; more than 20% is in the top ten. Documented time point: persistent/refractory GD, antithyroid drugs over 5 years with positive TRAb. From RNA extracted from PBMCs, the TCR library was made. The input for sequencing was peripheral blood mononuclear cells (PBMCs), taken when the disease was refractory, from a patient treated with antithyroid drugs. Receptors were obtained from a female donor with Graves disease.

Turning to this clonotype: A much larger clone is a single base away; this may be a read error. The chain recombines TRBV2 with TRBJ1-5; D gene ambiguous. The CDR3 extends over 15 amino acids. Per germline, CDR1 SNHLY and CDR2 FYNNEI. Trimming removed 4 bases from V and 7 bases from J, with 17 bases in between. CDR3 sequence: CASSVSEGDRQPQHF. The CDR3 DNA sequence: TGTGCCAGCAGTGTGTCAGAGGGCGATAGGCAGCCCCAGCATTTT.

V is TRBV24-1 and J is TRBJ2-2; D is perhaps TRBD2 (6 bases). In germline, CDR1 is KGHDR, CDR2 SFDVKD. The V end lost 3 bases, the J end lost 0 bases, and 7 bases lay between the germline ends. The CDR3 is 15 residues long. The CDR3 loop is CATSDSGPNTGELFF. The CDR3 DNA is TGTGCCACCAGTGATAGCGGGCCGAACACCGGGGAGCTGTTTTTT.

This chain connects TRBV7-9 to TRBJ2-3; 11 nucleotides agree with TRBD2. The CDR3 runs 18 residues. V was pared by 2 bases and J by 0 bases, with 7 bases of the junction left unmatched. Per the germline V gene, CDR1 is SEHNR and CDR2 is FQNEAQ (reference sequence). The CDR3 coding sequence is TGTGCCAGCAGCTTACCCCGGAGACTAGCGGGAAGCACAGATACGCAGTATTTT. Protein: CASSLPRRLAGSTDTQYF.

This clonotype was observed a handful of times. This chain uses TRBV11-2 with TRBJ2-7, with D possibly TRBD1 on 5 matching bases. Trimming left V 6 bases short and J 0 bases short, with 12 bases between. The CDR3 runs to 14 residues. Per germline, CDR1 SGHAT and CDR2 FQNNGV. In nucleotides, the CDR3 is TGTGCCAGCAGTGAAGTTACAGGCTCCTACGAGCAGTACTTC. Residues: CASSEVTGSYEQYF.

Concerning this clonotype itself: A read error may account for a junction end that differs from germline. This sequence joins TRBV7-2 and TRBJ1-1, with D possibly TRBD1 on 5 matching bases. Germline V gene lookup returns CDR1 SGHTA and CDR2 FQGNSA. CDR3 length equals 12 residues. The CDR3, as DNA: TGCGCCAGCAGCCCGGGGGGAAATGAAGCTTCCTTT. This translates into CASSPGGNEASF.

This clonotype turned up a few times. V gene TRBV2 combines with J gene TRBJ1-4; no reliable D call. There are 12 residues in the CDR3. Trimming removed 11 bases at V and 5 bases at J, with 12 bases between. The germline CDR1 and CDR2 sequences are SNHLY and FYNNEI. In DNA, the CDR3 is TGTGCCCTTTCGTGGCAGAATGAAAAACTGTTTTTT. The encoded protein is CALSWQNEKLFF.

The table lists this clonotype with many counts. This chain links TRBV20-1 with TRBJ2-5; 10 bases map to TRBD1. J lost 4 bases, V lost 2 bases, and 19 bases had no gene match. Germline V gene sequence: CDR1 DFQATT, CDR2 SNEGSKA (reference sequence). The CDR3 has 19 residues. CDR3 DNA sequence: TGCAGTGCTAGACATAATGGGGGACAGGGGTTTCGACTGGGAGAGACCCAGTACTTC. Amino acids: CSARHNGGQGFRLGETQYF.

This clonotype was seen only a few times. The CDR3 spells CASSQDRGIAYEQYF. The CDR3 nucleotides are TGTGCCAGCAGCCAAGACAGGGGGATCGCCTACGAGCAGTACTTC. The chain couples TRBV14 to TRBJ2-7, with 7 nucleotides matching TRBD1. The trim removed 0 bases at V and 2 bases at J, leaving 4 bases unmatched. The CDR3 contains 15 residues. CDR1 is SGHDN and CDR2 is FVKESK in the germline V gene. Drawing the rest from reference TRBV14 and TRBJ2-7, the complete variable domain is EAGVTQFPSHSVIEKGQTVTLRCDPISGHDNLYWYRRVMGKEIKFLLHFVKESKQDESGMPNNRFLAERTGGTYSTLKVQPAELEDSGVYFCASSQDRGIAYEQYFGPGTRLTVT.

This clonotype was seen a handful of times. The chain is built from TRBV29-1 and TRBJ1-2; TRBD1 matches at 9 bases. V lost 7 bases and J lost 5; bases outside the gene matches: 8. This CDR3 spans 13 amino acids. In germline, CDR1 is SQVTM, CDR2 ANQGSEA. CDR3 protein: CSAGTGRLYGYTF. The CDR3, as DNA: TGCAGCGCTGGGACAGGGCGTTTATATGGCTACACCTTC.